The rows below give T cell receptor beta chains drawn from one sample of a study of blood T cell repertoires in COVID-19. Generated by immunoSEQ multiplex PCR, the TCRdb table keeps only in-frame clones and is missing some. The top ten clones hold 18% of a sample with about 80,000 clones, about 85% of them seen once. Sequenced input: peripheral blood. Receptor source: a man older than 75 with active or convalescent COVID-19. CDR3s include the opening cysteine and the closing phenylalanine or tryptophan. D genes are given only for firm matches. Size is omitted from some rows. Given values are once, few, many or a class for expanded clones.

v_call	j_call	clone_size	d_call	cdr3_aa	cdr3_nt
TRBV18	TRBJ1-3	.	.	CASSPPGARTGTIYF	TGTGCCAGCTCACCACCGGGGGCCCGAACGGGCACCATATATTTT
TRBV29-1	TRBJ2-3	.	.	CSVGGVEGVSTDTQYF	TGCAGCGTTGGGGGTGTCGAGGGGGTTTCTACAGATACGCAGTATTTT
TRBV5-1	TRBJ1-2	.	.	CASSLDFAYGYTF	TGCGCCAGCAGCTTGGACTTCGCCTATGGCTACACCTTC
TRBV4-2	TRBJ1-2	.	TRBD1	CASSQALGQDYGYTF	TGTGCCAGCAGCCAAGCTTTAGGACAGGACTATGGCTACACCTTC
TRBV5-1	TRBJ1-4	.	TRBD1	CASSLTPGTANEKLFF	TGCGCCAGCAGCTTGACCCCCGGGACAGCTAATGAAAAACTGTTTTTT
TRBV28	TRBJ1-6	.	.	CASSPPTGNSPLHF	TGTGCCAGCAGTCCACCGACCGGGAATTCACCCCTCCACTTT
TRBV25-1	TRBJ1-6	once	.	CASTGRPYNSPLHF	TGTGCCAGCACCGGCAGGCCCTATAATTCACCCCTCCACTTT
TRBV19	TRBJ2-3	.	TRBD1	CASSVQGGTGVLGMDTQYF	TGTGCCAGTAGTGTCCAAGGGGGTACAGGGGTACTGGGGATGGATACGCAGTATTTT
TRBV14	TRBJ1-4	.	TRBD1	CAPYYRGPGEKLFF	TGTGCCCCCTATTACAGGGGGCCGGGCGAAAAACTGTTTTTT
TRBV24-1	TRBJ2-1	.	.	CATSEDYYNEQFF	TGTGCCACCAGTGAGGACTACTACAATGAGCAGTTCTTC
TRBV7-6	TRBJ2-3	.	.	CASSQDTRTSTDTQYF	TGTGCCAGCAGTCAAGACACTAGGACTAGCACAGATACGCAGTATTTT
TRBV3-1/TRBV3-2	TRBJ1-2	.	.	CASSQGTTNYGYTF	TGTGCCAGCAGCCAAGGGACAACTAACTATGGCTACACCTTC
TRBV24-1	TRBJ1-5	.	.	CARCQPQHF	TGTGCCCGGTGTCAGCCCCAGCATTTT
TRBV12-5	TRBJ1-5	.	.	CASVTTGSLQPQHF	TGTGCTAGTGTTACGACAGGTTCGCTTCAGCCCCAGCATTTT
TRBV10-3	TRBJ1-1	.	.	CAYGTLNTEAFF	TGTGCCTATGGGACTCTGAACACTGAAGCTTTCTTT
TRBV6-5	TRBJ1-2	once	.	CASHPLPVLHGYTF	TGTGCCAGCCACCCACTACCGGTCCTCCATGGCTACACCTTC
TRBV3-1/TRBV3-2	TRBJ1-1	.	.	CASRLEGSSGNTEAFF	TGTGCCAGCAGGCTAGAAGGTAGTTCGGGGAACACTGAAGCTTTCTTT
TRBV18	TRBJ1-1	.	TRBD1	CASSPIQGTANTEAFF	TGTGCCAGCTCACCCATTCAGGGGACAGCGAACACTGAAGCTTTCTTT
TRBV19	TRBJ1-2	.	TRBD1	CASSRTGVNGYTF	TGTGCCAGTAGCCGGACAGGGGTTAATGGCTACACCTTC
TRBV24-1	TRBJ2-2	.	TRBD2	CATSDGTSAGELFF	TGTGCCACCAGTGATGGGACTAGCGCCGGGGAGCTGTTTTTT
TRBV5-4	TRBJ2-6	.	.	CASMDGRVYGANVLTF	TGTGCCAGCATGGACGGGCGGGTTTATGGGGCCAACGTCCTGACTTTC
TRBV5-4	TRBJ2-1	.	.	CASSLAVGVKQFF	TGTGCCAGCAGCTTGGCTGTGGGAGTGAAGCAGTTCTTC
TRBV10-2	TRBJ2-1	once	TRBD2	CASYLGGSSYNEQFF	TGCGCCAGCTACCTCGGGGGGAGCTCCTACAATGAGCAGTTCTTC
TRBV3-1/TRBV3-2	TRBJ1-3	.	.	CASSPNVGPRNTIYF	TGTGCCAGCAGCCCAAACGTGGGGCCAAGAAACACCATATATTTT
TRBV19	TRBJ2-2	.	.	CASSAGLDTGELFF	TGTGCCAGTAGTGCGGGGCTGGACACCGGGGAGCTGTTTTTT
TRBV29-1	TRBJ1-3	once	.	CSVETFSGNTIYF	TGCAGCGTTGAAACCTTCAGTGGAAACACCATATATTTT
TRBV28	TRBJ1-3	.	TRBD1	CASSIGTGGNTIYF	TGTGCCAGCAGTATCGGGACAGGTGGAAACACCATATATTTT
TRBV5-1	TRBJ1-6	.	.	CASSLVGTGISYNSPLHF	TGCGCCAGCAGCTTGGTCGGCACAGGAATCTCCTATAATTCACCCCTCCACTTT
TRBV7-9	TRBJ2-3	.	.	CASSRAGVADTQYF	TGTGCCAGCAGCCGCGCCGGGGTGGCAGATACGCAGTATTTT
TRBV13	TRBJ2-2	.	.	CASSPRINGELFF	TGTGCCAGCAGCCCGAGGATCAACGGGGAGCTGTTTTTT
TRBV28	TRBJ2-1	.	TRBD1	CASRNRGVHNEQFF	TGTGCCAGCAGAAACAGGGGGGTACACAATGAGCAGTTCTTC
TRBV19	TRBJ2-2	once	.	CATSSAGPNTGELFF	TGTGCCACCTCATCGGCAGGCCCCAACACCGGGGAGCTGTTTTTT
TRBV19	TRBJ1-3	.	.	CASSDPNRDTGNTIYF	TGTGCCAGTAGTGATCCAAACCGGGACACTGGAAACACCATATATTTT
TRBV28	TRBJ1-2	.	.	CASTRQANYGYTF	TGTGCCAGCACGCGTCAAGCTAACTATGGCTACACCTTC
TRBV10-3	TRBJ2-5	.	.	CAISAGLEETQYF	TGTGCCATCAGTGCCGGACTGGAAGAGACCCAGTACTTC
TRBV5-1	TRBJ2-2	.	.	CASSLANRAGELFF	TGCGCCAGCAGCTTGGCAAACAGGGCCGGGGAGCTGTTTTTT
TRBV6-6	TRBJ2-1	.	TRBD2	CASSRLAGGYNEQFF	TGTGCCAGCAGTAGACTAGCGGGGGGATACAATGAGCAGTTCTTC
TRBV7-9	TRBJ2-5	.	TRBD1	CASSKGQGQETQYF	TGTGCCAGCAGTAAGGGACAGGGCCAAGAGACCCAGTACTTC
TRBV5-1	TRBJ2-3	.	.	CASSLTRPGVDTQYF	TGCGCCAGCAGCTTGACCCGCCCGGGGGTGGATACGCAGTATTTT
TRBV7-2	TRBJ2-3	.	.	CASSLVGAGNQFTDTQYF	TGTGCCAGCAGCTTAGTGGGGGCAGGGAACCAATTCACAGATACGCAGTATTTT
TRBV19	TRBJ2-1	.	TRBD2	CASSGTNRYNEQFF	TGTGCCAGTAGTGGGACTAACCGGTACAATGAGCAGTTCTTC
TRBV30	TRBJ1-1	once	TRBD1	CAWSKQGRGTEAFF	TGTGCCTGGAGTAAACAGGGGAGAGGCACTGAAGCTTTCTTT
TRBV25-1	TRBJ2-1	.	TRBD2	CASSEAFSGRFRNEQFF	TGTGCCAGCAGTGAAGCCTTCAGCGGGAGGTTCAGGAATGAGCAGTTCTTC
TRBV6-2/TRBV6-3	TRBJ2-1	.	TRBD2	CASSYLPGLARNEQFF	TGTGCCAGCAGTTACCTACCGGGACTAGCCAGGAATGAGCAGTTCTTC
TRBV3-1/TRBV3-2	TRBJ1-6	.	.	CASSQVWTEDSPLHF	TGTGCCAGCAGCCAAGTTTGGACAGAAGATTCACCCCTCCACTTT
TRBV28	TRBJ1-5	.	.	CASSPPTGNQPQHF	TGTGCCAGCAGTCCGCCTACAGGGAATCAGCCCCAGCATTTT
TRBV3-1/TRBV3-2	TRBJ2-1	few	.	CASSQVSHEQFF	TGTGCCAGCAGCCAAGTATCTCATGAGCAGTTCTTC
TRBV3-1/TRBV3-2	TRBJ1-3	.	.	CASSQTAAGNTIYF	TGTGCCAGCAGTCAAACAGCGGCCGGAAACACCATATATTTT
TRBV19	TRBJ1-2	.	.	CASSIVQNYGYTF	TGTGCCAGTAGTATTGTACAGAACTATGGCTACACCTTC
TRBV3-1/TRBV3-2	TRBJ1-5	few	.	CASSPGTVFNQPQHF	TGTGCCAGCAGCCCAGGGACTGTTTTCAATCAGCCCCAGCATTTT
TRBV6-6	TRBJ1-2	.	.	CASSYSGRKSYGYTF	TGTGCCAGCAGCTACTCCGGCAGGAAGAGCTATGGCTACACCTTC
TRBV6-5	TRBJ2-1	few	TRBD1	CASRGQGAGDNEQFF	TGTGCCAGCAGGGGACAGGGGGCTGGTGACAATGAGCAGTTCTTC
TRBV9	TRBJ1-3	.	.	CASSANSGNTIYF	TGTGCCAGCAGCGCAAACTCTGGAAACACCATATATTTT
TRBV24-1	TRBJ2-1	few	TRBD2	CATSDPPGTSGSTTYNEQFF	TGTGCCACCAGTGATCCCCCCGGGACTAGCGGGAGCACAACCTACAATGAGCAGTTCTTC
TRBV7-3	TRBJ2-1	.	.	CASSTWRGDNEQFF	TGTGCCAGCAGCACCTGGCGGGGAGACAATGAGCAGTTCTTC
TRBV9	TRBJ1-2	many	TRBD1	CASSEGGTVDGYTF	TGTGCCAGCAGCGAAGGGGGGACAGTTGATGGCTACACCTTC
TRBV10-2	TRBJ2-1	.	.	CASTRSYNEQFF	TGCGCCAGCACGCGTTCCTACAATGAGCAGTTCTTC
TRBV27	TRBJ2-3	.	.	CASSLVGISTDTQYF	TGTGCCAGCAGCCTCGTCGGGATCTCCACAGATACGCAGTATTTT
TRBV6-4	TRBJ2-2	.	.	CASRTDRYTGELFF	TGTGCCAGCAGAACAGACCGATACACCGGGGAGCTGTTTTTT
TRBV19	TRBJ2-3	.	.	CASSTLPGDTQYF	TGTGCCAGTAGTACCCTACCGGGAGATACGCAGTATTTT